This T cell receptor (beta chain) was profiled in a study of T-cell memory formation after mild COVID-19. The TCR alpha and TCR beta cDNA libraries, bearing sample barcodes and UMIs, were generated by 5'RACE using constant-segment primers. TCRdb reprocessed the 5' RACE reads with MiXCR, giving one entry per CDR3 protein. The repertoire holds roughly 42,000 distinct CDR3 sequences, with approximately 6.8% as singletons. The study, taken as a whole, reports: Contracting CD4+ clones sat mainly in CM and EM; CD8+ in EMRA. Clones that shrank (day 15 to 85) were balanced CD4/CD8, whereas later expanders leaned CD4+.

A few counts support this clonotype. Its antigen is currently unknown. The CDR3 length is 11 residues. Germline-derived CDR1 and CDR2 are SNHLY and FYNNEI. Trimming pared 7 bases from V and 4 bases from J, leaving 4 bases between. Sequencing used PBMCs or a T cell subset sorted from them (not recorded which). This chain joins TRBV2 and TRBJ2-2; D is ambiguous. This clonotype was obtained from a man between 18 and 35 years old who had mild COVID-19 (a few samples of this study predate the infection). Cell type and time point are not known. CDR3 coding DNA: TGTGCCAGCACCCGCACCGGGGAGCTGTTTTTT. Its translation is CASTRTGELFF.